This TCR beta chain was captured in a study of blood T cell repertoires in COVID-19. For the study at large: The origin of the acute and convalescent COVID-19 samples was the United States, Italy and Spain. Nucleic acid was either cDNA or gDNA, and it came from T cells, B-cell-depleted T cells, or PBMCs.

The cohort comprised adults aged 18 to 89 years residing in 24 US areas. How the authors handled the data: Quantification of nucleated cells was approximated via reference gene primer amplification. Produced via immunoSEQ multiplex PCR; TCRdb's table is partial and in-frame only. V and J calls and clone size come straight from that table; D and trimming were deduced from the DNA. The repertoire has 290,000 or so clones, roughly nine tenths of them found once; the top ten carry approximately 2.6%. There are 16 residues in the CDR3. V was pared by 2 bases and J by 0 bases, with 12 bases between. CDR1 MNHEY and CDR2 SVGAGI come from the germline V gene.

The specimen sequenced was PBMCs or T cells enriched from blood (not recorded which). This receptor was identified in a woman aged 18-29 years who had recovered from COVID-19. This chain joins TRBV6-5 and TRBJ2-3, with D possibly matching TRBD2 (6 bases). The CDR3 loop reads CASSYGQAGSTDTQYF. DNA for the CDR3: TGTGCCAGCAGTTACGGGCAGGCGGGGAGCACAGATACGCAGTATTTT.